This T cell receptor beta chain appears in the sequencing data of a study of a mutant IDH1 vaccine in newly diagnosed glioma. Overall study context: Beforehand, treatment had been radiotherapy, temozolomide, or both; the majority received both.

This clone showed up just once. The antigen is unknown. Assay: immunoSEQ multiplex PCR; the TCRdb copy retains only in-frame clones and omits some. The data contain 75,000 to 95,000 clones, roughly nine tenths of them seen just once; the ten biggest clones take up approximately 0.8%. Indicated time point: week 47, end of study. Topical imiquimod accompanied each vaccine dose, which consisted of 300 ug of mutant IDH1 20-mer peptide. At weeks 1, 3, 5, 7, 11, 15, 19 and 23, patients received a vaccination, eight in all. There are 16 residues in the CDR3. With V trimmed by 4 bases and J by 0 bases, 4 bases remained unmatched. The germline V gene encodes CDR1 LNHDA and CDR2 SQIVND (reference sequence).

The sequence was obtained from a woman in her forties or fifties with glioma. Here the sequenced sample was PBMCs, taken from a glioma patient whose treatment included an IDH1 peptide vaccine. This chain joins TRBV19 and TRBJ1-4, with 8 bases aligning to TRBD1. The CDR3 protein is CASSTQQGATNEKLFF. The CDR3, as DNA: TGTGCCAGTAGTACCCAACAGGGGGCAACTAATGAAAAACTGTTTTTT.